This T cell receptor beta chain came from a study of blood T cell repertoires in COVID-19. Study-wide context: Researchers got acute and convalescent COVID-19 samples from the United States, Italy and Spain. T cells, B-cell-depleted T cells, or PBMCs supplied cDNA or gDNA.

While infection was still active, Seattle patients were enrolled and then followed longitudinally. Libraries were prepared by immunoSEQ multiplex PCR; TCRdb keeps only in-frame clonotypes and omits some of them. The profile shows about 350,000 clones, approximately 89% of them singletons. Sequenced sample: peripheral blood. This TCR derives from a woman aged 55-75 years with COVID-19, enrolled during active disease.

This CDR3 reads CASSPQARNSPLHF. The CDR3 bases are TGTGCCAGCAGCCCCCAAGCCAGGAATTCACCCCTCCACTTT. The V call is TRBV7-3, the J call TRBJ1-6; D not certain. There are 14 residues in the CDR3. With 5 bases removed from V and 7 bases from J, the gap between germline ends came to 12 bases. Germline assignment: CDR1 SGHTA and CDR2 FQGTGA.